What follows is one T cell receptor (beta chain) and its context. Its antigen is unidentified. The same CDR3 can be traced to other DNA sequences in this sample. The sample belongs to a study of cytotoxic CD8 clonotypes in ibrutinib-treated CLL. Study context: A median 12 months of treatment, range 6 to 36, preceded the collection of response samples.

Only in-frame clones appear in the TCRdb table, and some are missing; sequencing was by immunoSEQ multiplex PCR. This table has 9,500 to 14,000 clones, approximately 85% appearing once. CDR3 length equals 14 residues. The germline V gene has CDR1 SGDLS and CDR2 YYNGEE. V shed 0 bases and J 3 bases; nucleotides not matched to a gene: 2. Study conclusions and caveats: Public clonotypes were seen rarely and were contracted or stable on treatment. Clonality went up at the time of ibrutinib response, stayed stable in sustained remission, and later dropped back toward its baseline level at progression. Baseline clonality, higher than in age-matched healthy donors, tracked circulating CD8+ T-cell counts.

The receptor comes from a human donor with chronic lymphocytic leukemia. This material consisted of PBMCs, taken at disease progression, from a patient treated with ibrutinib. The chain employs TRBV9 and TRBJ2-5; 7 bases line up with TRBD2. CDR3 region: CASSVGGGKETQYF. The CDR3 nucleotides are TGTGCCAGCAGCGTAGGGGGGGGGAAAGAGACCCAGTACTTC.